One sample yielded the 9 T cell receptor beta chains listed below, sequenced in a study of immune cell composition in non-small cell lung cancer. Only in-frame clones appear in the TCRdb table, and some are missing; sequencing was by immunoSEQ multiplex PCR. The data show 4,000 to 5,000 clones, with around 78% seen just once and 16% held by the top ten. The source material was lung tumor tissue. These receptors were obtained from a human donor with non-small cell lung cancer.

The DNA of the CDR3 is TGTGCCAGCAGCAACAGCCCGTATAGCAATCAGCCCCAGCATTTT. This encodes CASSNSPYSNQPQHF. This chain joins TRBV5-5 and TRBJ1-5; no firm D call. The CDR3 spans 15 residues. Per the germline V gene, CDR1 is SGHKS and CDR2 is YYEKEE (reference sequence). V shed 4 bases and J shed 0 bases, with 11 bases lying between them.

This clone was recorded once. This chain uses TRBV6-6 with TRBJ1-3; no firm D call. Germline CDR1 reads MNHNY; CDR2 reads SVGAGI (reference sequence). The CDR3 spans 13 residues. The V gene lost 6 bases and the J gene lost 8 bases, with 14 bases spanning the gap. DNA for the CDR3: TGTGCCAGCAGACCGACTCTCGGTGACACCATATATTTT. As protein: CASRPTLGDTIYF.

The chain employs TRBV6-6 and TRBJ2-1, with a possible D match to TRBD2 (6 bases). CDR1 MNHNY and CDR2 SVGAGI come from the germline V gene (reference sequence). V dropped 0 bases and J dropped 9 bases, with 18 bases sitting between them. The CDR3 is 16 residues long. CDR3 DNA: TGTGCCAGCAGTTACTCTGGGGGGAGCCTCTCGAGTGAGCAGTTCTTC. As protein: CASSYSGGSLSSEQFF.

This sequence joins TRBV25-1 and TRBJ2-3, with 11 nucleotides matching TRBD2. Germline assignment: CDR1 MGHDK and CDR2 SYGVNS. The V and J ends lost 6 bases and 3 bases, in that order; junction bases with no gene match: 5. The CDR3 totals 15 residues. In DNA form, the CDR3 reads TGTGCCAGCAGAATAGCGGGAGGGCCAACAGATACGCAGTATTTT. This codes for CASRIAGGPTDTQYF.

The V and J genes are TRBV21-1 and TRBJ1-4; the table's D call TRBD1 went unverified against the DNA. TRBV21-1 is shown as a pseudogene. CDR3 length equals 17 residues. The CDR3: CASSKGLRGLTNEKLFF. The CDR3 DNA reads TGTGCCAGCAGCAAAGGGCTTAGGGGGCTAACTAATGAAAAACTGTTTTTT.

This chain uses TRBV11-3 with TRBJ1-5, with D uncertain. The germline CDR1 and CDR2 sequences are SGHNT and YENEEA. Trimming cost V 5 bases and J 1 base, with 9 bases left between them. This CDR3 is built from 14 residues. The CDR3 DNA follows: TGTGCCAGCAGCCAAGCGGGGAGCAATCAGCCCCAGCATTTT. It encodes CASSQAGSNQPQHF. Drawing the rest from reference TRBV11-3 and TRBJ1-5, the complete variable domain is EAGVVQSPRYKIIEKKQPVAFWCNPISGHNTLYWYLQNLGQGPELLIRYENEEAVDDSQLPKDRFSAERLKGVDSTLKIQPAELGDSAVYLCASSQAGSNQPQHFGDGTRLSIL.

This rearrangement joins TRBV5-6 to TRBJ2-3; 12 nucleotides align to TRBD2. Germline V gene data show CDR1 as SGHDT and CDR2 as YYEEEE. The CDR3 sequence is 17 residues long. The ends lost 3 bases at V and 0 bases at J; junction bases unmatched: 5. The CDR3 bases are TGTGCCAGCAGCTCTAGGACTAGCGGGGTTAGCACAGATACGCAGTATTTT. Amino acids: CASSSRTSGVSTDTQYF.

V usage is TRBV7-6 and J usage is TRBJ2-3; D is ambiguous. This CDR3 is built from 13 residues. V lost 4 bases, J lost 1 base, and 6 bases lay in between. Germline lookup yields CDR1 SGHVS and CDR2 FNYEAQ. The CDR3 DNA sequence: TGTGCCAGCAGCTCGCCAGGCACAGATACGCAGTATTTT. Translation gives CASSSPGTDTQYF.

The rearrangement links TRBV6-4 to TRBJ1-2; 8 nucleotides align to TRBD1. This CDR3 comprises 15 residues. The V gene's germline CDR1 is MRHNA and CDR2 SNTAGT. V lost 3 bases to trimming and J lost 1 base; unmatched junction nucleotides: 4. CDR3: CASSESTGVNYGYTF. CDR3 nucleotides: TGTGCCAGCAGTGAGTCGACAGGGGTTAACTATGGCTACACCTTC.